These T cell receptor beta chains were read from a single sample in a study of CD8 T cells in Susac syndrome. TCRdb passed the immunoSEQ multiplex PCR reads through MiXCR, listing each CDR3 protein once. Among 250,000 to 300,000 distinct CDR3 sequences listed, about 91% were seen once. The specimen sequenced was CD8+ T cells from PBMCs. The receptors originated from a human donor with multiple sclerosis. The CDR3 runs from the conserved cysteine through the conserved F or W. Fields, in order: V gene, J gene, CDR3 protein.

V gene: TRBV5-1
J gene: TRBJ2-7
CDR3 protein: CASSLGFGGASYEQYF

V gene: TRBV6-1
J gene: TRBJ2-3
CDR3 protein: CASSPKSGDTQYF

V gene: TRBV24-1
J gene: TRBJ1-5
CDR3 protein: CATSDTNQPQHF

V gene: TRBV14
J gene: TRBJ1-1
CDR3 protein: CASSRTPQGYTEAFF

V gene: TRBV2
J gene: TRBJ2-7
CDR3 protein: CASRIREPYEQYF

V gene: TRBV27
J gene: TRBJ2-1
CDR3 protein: CASSMGGIGEQFF

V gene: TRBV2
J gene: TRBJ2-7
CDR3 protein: CASSEALGPVYEQYF

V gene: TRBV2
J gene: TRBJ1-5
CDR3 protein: CASSEILNNQPQHF

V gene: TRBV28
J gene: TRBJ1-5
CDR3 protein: CASSGGAGVYSNQPQHF

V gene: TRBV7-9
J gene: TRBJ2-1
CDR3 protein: CASSSDRDVKYNEQFF

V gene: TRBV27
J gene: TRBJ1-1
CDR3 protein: CASSLLRTGGPNTEAFF

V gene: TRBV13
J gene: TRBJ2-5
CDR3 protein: CASSIFQETQYF

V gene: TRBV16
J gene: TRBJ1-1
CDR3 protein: CASSQYVNTEAFF

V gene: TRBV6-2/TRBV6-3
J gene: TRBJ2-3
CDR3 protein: CASGKREVTDTQYF

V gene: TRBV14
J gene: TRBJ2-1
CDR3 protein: CASSQSLDEQFF

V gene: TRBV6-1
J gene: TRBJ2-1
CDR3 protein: CASNPGGSGNEQFF

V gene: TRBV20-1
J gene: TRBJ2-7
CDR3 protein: CSARDMSYEQYF

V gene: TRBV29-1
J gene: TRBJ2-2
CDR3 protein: CSARQGSTGELFF

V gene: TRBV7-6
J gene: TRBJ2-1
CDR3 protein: CASSLVWQPTYNEQFF

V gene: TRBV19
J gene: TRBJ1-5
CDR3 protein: CASTVTGGGNQPQHF

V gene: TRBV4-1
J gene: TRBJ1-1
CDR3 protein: CASRPTVNTEAFF

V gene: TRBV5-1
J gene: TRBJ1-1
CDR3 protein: CASVQGDMGLLNTEAFF